This T cell receptor beta chain was documented in a study of Tregs in tolerant kidney transplant recipients. Findings of the study overall: This study did not directly address biological reproducibility. In tolerant patients, donor-specific Tregs outgrew total Tregs, suggesting antigen-driven expansion. The most relevant donor-specific Treg TCRbeta repertoire apparently came from expansion with activated donor B cells.

On this clone: Its target is unknown.

Method: immunoSEQ multiplex PCR; TCRdb's copy keeps in-frame clones and lacks some. The sample shows tens of thousands of clones, approximately 93% of them seen only once. The nonmyeloablative bone marrow transplants came from related graft donors, with transient mixed chimerism. The sequencing used CD4+ T cells from blood (PBMCs), collected 12 months after the transplant. The clonotype originates from a human patient who received a combined kidney and bone marrow transplant. Among the T cells, some may be from the graft donor.

Here the CDR3 DNA reads TGTGCCATCAGTGAAACAACCGGGGGAGGCAATCAGCCCCAGCATTTT. It is translated as CAISETTGGGNQPQHF. The V call is TRBV10-3, the J call TRBJ1-5; possibly TRBD1 for D (5 bases). This CDR3 is 16 amino acids long. V gave up 3 bases and J gave up 2 bases, with 14 bases separating them. The germline CDR1 and CDR2 sequences are ENHRY and SYGVKD.